Presented here are 26 T cell receptor beta chains from one specimen sequenced in a study of blood T cell repertoires in COVID-19. The assay was immunoSEQ multiplex PCR, and TCRdb's table has in-frame clones only and misses some. The data contain around 480,000 clones, 87% of them singletons. Sequenced sample: PBMCs or T cells enriched from blood (not recorded which). Source of these receptors: a woman between 18 and 29 years old who had recovered from COVID-19.

V gene TRBV5-1 combines with J gene TRBJ2-3; D ambiguous. The CDR3 sequence is 17 residues long. The ends were cut back, 2 bases at V and 0 bases at J, with 16 bases in the middle. In germline, CDR1 is SGHRS, CDR2 YFSETQ. The CDR3 coding sequence is TGCGCCAGCAGCTTACTTCCAGGCCATACTAGCACAGATACGCAGTATTTT. Translation: CASSLLPGHTSTDTQYF.

This clone appeared once. The chain has TRBV5-6 and TRBJ2-1; D unresolved. Germline V gene lookup returns CDR1 SGHDT and CDR2 YYEEEE. V shed 4 bases and J shed 3 bases, with 11 bases lying between them. The CDR3 is made up of 14 amino acids. The CDR3 nucleotides read TGTGCCAGCAGCCCGGGTCCTTACTACAATGAGCAGTTCTTC. Translating it yields CASSPGPYYNEQFF.

This chain connects TRBV18 to TRBJ1-1, with D hard to call. CDR1 and CDR2 (germline): KGHSH, LQKENI. Trimming cost V 6 bases and J 2 bases, with 13 bases left between them. The CDR3 consists of 14 residues. The DNA for the CDR3 is TGTGCCAGCTCCCCGATACTGGGCAACACTGAAGCTTTCTTT. Protein product: CASSPILGNTEAFF.

J is TRBJ1-2 and V is TRBV2, with 7 bases matching TRBD1. Germline V gives CDR1 SNHLY, CDR2 FYNNEI. V lost 6 bases to trimming and J lost 8 bases; unmatched junction nucleotides: 15. The CDR3 covers 15 residues. The CDR3 DNA is TGTGCCAGCAGCCAAGGGGGCACAGGAGCCACAGGCTACACCTTC. Its protein product is CASSQGGTGATGYTF.

The chain has TRBV5-6 and TRBJ1-5; 9 bases agree with TRBD1. This CDR3 is built from 16 residues. Trimming removed 4 bases from V and 1 base from J; junction bases left unmatched: 6. Looked up from germline, CDR1 is SGHDT and CDR2 is YYEEEE. The CDR3 is CASSKQGAGSNQPQHF. CDR3 nucleotides: TGTGCCAGCAGCAAACAGGGGGCTGGGAGCAATCAGCCCCAGCATTTT.

The chain couples TRBV3-1 (or the pseudogene TRBV3-2) to TRBJ2-3; D might be TRBD2 (6 bases). Germline V gene data show CDR1 as LGHDT and CDR2 as YNNKEL (reference sequence). The CDR3 length is 13 residues. V lost 5 bases and J lost 4, with 10 bases in between. CDR3 sequence: CASSLRGADTQYF. In DNA form, the CDR3 reads TGTGCCAGCAGCTTACGCGGGGCAGATACGCAGTATTTT.

The chain is built from TRBV19 and TRBJ1-2; 11 nucleotides agree with TRBD1. Germline V CDR1 and CDR2: LNHDA, SQIVND (reference sequence). J was trimmed by 4 bases and V by 7 bases; bases with no gene match: 8. The CDR3 runs to 15 residues. CDR3 nucleotides: TGTGCCAGTACCTCGGGGACAGGGGGTGGCTATGGCTACACCTTC. This gives the protein CASTSGTGGGYGYTF.

The chain combines TRBV2 with TRBJ2-2, with TRBD1 as a possible D gene (6 bases). Germline V gene lookup returns CDR1 SNHLY and CDR2 FYNNEI. CDR3 length: 16 residues. V was shortened by 2 bases and J by 1 base, with 11 bases between the two germline ends. CDR3 amino acids: CASSELRTVNTGELFF. CDR3 DNA sequence: TGTGCCAGCAGTGAATTGCGGACAGTGAACACCGGGGAGCTGTTTTTT.

The chain is built from TRBV11-2 and TRBJ1-1; D possibly corresponds to TRBD1 (6 bases). The germline V gene has CDR1 SGHAT and CDR2 FQNNGV. V was shortened by 4 bases and J by 0 bases, with 12 bases between the two germline ends. The CDR3 length is 15 residues. The CDR3 DNA reads as TGTGCCAGCAGCTCTTCCACAGGGATGAACACTGAAGCTTTCTTT. Its translation is CASSSSTGMNTEAFF. The whole variable domain, remainder taken from reference TRBV11-2 and TRBJ1-1, is EAGVAQSPRYKIIEKRQSVAFWCNPISGHATLYWYQQILGQGPKLLIQFQNNGVVDDSQLPKDRFSAERLKGVDSTLKIQPAKLEDSAVYLCASSSSTGMNTEAFFGQGTRLTVV.

The chain carries TRBV6-1 and TRBJ1-5, with D tentatively TRBD1 (6 bases). Between the trimmed V and J ends, which lost 3 bases and 0 bases, there was a span of 12 bases. The CDR3 has 16 residues. Germline-derived CDR1 and CDR2 are MNHNS and SASEGT. The chain's CDR3 is CASSDKQGSSNQPQHF. DNA for the CDR3: TGTGCCAGCAGTGACAAACAGGGTAGTAGCAATCAGCCCCAGCATTTT.

The CDR3 sequence is CASSPPSLYSYNEQFF. CDR3 nucleotides: TGTGCCAGCAGCCCCCCCTCCTTATACTCCTACAATGAGCAGTTCTTC. The chain has TRBV28 and TRBJ2-1; no clear D. Germline V gene data show CDR1 as MDHEN and CDR2 as SYDVKM. The V and J ends lost 6 bases and 0 bases respectively, with 15 bases between them. This CDR3 is 16 amino acids long.

This clone was seen only a few times. CDR3 protein: CASSPYYGSTVQPQHF. In DNA, the CDR3 is TGCGCCAGCAGCCCATATTACGGGTCTACCGTCCAGCCCCAGCATTTT. The genes are TRBV4-1 and TRBJ1-5; D is unresolved. V lost 4 bases and J lost 7, with 20 bases in between. This CDR3 region has 16 residues. Germline CDR1 MGHRA, CDR2 YSYEKL.

DNA of the CDR3: TGTGCCAGCAGCCACGACGGACATCAAGAGACCCAGTACTTC. Translation gives CASSHDGHQETQYF. The chain couples TRBV7-9 to TRBJ2-5, with a tentative D call TRBD1 (5 bases). Trimming removed 5 bases from V and 2 bases from J, with 12 bases in between. The CDR3 is 14 residues long. Germline lookup yields CDR1 SEHNR and CDR2 FQNEAQ (reference sequence). Together with reference TRBV7-9 and TRBJ2-5, the CDR3 gives the full variable domain: DTGVSQNPRHKITKRGQNVTFRCDPISEHNRLYWYRQTLGQGPEFLTYFQNEAQLEKSRLLSDRFSAERPKGSFSTLEIQRTEQGDSAMYLCASSHDGHQETQYFGPGTRLLVL.

The chain joins TRBV5-1 to TRBJ2-2, with TRBD1 matching 8 bases. The CDR3 length is 16 residues. Germline V lookup: CDR1 SGHRS, CDR2 YFSETQ. The V segment lost 0 bases and the J segment 6 bases; nucleotides outside the gene matches: 7. CDR3: CASSLADRGGPGELFF. CDR3 in DNA: TGCGCCAGCAGCTTGGCCGACAGGGGTGGTCCCGGGGAGCTGTTTTTT. Drawing the rest from reference TRBV5-1 and TRBJ2-2, the complete variable domain is KAGVTQTPRYLIKTRGQQVTLSCSPISGHRSVSWYQQTPGQGLQFLFEYFSETQRNKGNFPGRFSGRQFSNSRSEMNVSTLELGDSALYLCASSLADRGGPGELFFGEGSRLTVL.

For the CDR3, the DNA is TGTGCCAGCAGCTTAGGAGACGGGGAGCTGTTTTTT. This encodes CASSLGDGELFF. The rearrangement links TRBV11-3 to TRBJ2-2; D not resolved. CDR1 is SGHNT and CDR2 is YENEEA in the germline V gene. CDR3 length: 12 amino acids. V shed 1 base and J shed 7 bases, with 4 bases lying between them.

The rearrangement uses TRBV18 and TRBJ1-6; 7 bases map to TRBD1. Germline loops: CDR1 KGHSH, CDR2 LQKENI. J was trimmed by 6 bases and V by 3 bases; bases with no gene match: 5. There are 15 residues in the CDR3. The CDR3, as DNA: TGTGCCAGCTCACCGACCGGGACAGCTAATTCACCCCTCCACTTT. Translation gives CASSPTGTANSPLHF.

This sequence joins TRBV6-5 and TRBJ2-1; D is unresolved. Trimming stripped 2 bases from V and 9 bases from J, with 17 bases between. The CDR3 totals 15 residues. Germline CDR1 reads MNHEY; CDR2 reads SVGAGI. CDR3 region: CASSYMPDPPGEQFF. Here the CDR3 DNA reads TGTGCCAGCAGTTACATGCCAGATCCTCCAGGTGAGCAGTTCTTC.

The V gene is TRBV7-6, the J gene TRBJ2-2; D might be TRBD1 (6 bases). V was pared by 5 bases and J by 8 bases, with 18 bases between. The CDR3 is 15 amino acids. The germline CDR1 and CDR2 sequences are SGHVS and FNYEAQ. This CDR3 reads CASSRPQGRGGELFF. As DNA, the CDR3 is TGTGCCAGCAGCCGCCCGCAGGGGAGAGGTGGGGAGCTGTTTTTT.

Only a few counts were recorded for this clone. The chain employs TRBV2 and TRBJ2-7; D gene uncertain. Germline CDR1 is SNHLY and CDR2 is FYNNEI. V lost 2 bases to trimming and J lost 6 bases, with 5 bases between them. There are 11 residues in the CDR3. DNA for the CDR3: TGTGCCAGCAGTGAATGGAGCGAGCAGTACTTC. Protein product: CASSEWSEQYF.

This clone was observed a handful of times. This chain links TRBV30 with TRBJ1-2; 8 nucleotides align to TRBD1. The CDR3 runs 11 residues. With 8 bases clipped from V and 5 bases from J, the junction kept 4 bases outside the gene matches. CDR1 is GTSNPN, CDR2 SVGIG, per germline (reference sequence). The CDR3 sequence: CAQRTGYGYTF. CDR3 coding DNA: TGTGCCCAAAGGACAGGGTATGGCTACACCTTC.

The chain has TRBV15 and TRBJ1-4; D is perhaps TRBD1 (6 bases). This CDR3 spans 14 amino acids. The germline CDR1 and CDR2 sequences are LNHNV and YYDKDF (reference sequence). Trimming removed 3 bases at V and 5 bases at J, with 10 bases between. Here the CDR3 DNA reads TGTGCCACCAGCAGCCGACAGGACAATGAAAAACTGTTTTTT. Protein: CATSSRQDNEKLFF.

Only a few counts were recorded for this clone. CDR3 bases: TGTGCCACCAGTGAAGCCTCAGGGTACTATGGCTACACCTTC. Its translation is CATSEASGYYGYTF. The V gene is TRBV24-1, the J gene TRBJ1-2; TRBD1 is a possible D gene (5 bases). The CDR3 length is 14 residues. Germline-derived CDR1 and CDR2 are KGHDR and SFDVKD. The V gene lost 4 bases and the J gene lost 3 bases, with 11 bases spanning the gap.

This clone was observed a single time. Here the CDR3 reads CASSTRGGLYNEQFF. The CDR3 region has the DNA TGTGCCAGCAGTACGCGGGGGGGCCTATACAATGAGCAGTTCTTC. The rearrangement links TRBV3-1 (or the pseudogene TRBV3-2) to TRBJ2-1; 9 bases fit TRBD2. V trimming: 6 bases; J trimming: 4 bases; junction bases outside the gene matches: 7. The germline gives CDR1 LGHDT, CDR2 YNNKEL (reference sequence). The CDR3 consists of 15 residues.

The chain links TRBV5-1 to TRBJ1-6, with D uncertain. The germline V and J ends were trimmed by 0 bases and 7 bases, with 11 bases remaining between them. Germline CDR1 reads SGHRS; CDR2 reads YFSETQ. This CDR3 region has 15 residues. The CDR3 here is CASSLDPRWNSPLHF. The CDR3 DNA is TGCGCCAGCAGCTTGGATCCGAGGTGGAATTCACCCCTCCACTTT.

The chain uses TRBV28 and TRBJ2-2, with TRBD1 as a possible D gene (5 bases). Germline lookup yields CDR1 MDHEN and CDR2 SYDVKM. The CDR3 runs 14 residues. V lost 7 bases and J 6 bases, leaving 15 bases between the germline ends. The CDR3 DNA reads as TGTGCCAGCAACCTAGGGGTAGGGGCCGGGGAGCTGTTTTTT. Amino acids: CASNLGVGAGELFF.

This chain joins TRBV6-5 and TRBJ2-2; D not certain. Germline V gives CDR1 MNHEY, CDR2 SVGAGI. V lost 7 bases and J lost 6, with 9 bases in between. This CDR3 is built from 12 residues. This chain's CDR3 is CASNSIAGELFF. The CDR3 bases are TGTGCCAGCAACTCCATCGCCGGGGAGCTGTTTTTT.